The 2 T cell receptor beta chains presented below share a single source sample, sequenced in a study of Ad26.COV2.S vaccination and SARS-CoV-2 variants. TCRdb keeps only in-frame clones here, not all; method: immunoSEQ multiplex PCR. This table has around 300,000 clones, around 89% appearing once. Described treatment: about 20 received Ad26.COV2.S at low or high dose, single or two shots; several received placebo; per-sample allocation not given. Samples came from day 63 after the first vaccine or placebo injection. The input for sequencing was peripheral blood, taken in a trial of Ad26.COV2.S vaccine versus placebo. The source is a person between 18 and 59 years old who received the Ad26.COV2.S COVID-19 vaccine or a placebo.

This sequence joins TRBV2 and TRBJ2-2; tentative D call: TRBD1 (5 bases). The V end lost 7 bases, the J end lost 0 bases, and 9 bases lay between the germline ends. This CDR3 is built from 14 residues. Germline V gene lookup returns CDR1 SNHLY and CDR2 FYNNEI. CDR3 nucleotides: TGTGCCAGCACCAGGACAACGAACACCGGGGAGCTGTTTTTT. Protein product: CASTRTTNTGELFF.

This chain uses TRBV9 with TRBJ2-5; D not certain. Trimming pared 0 bases from V and 5 bases from J, leaving 11 bases between. The CDR3 consists of 14 residues. CDR1 is SGDLS, CDR2 YYNGEE, per germline. The CDR3 sequence: CASSVDARWETQYF. DNA of the CDR3: TGTGCCAGCAGCGTAGATGCTAGGTGGGAGACCCAGTACTTC.